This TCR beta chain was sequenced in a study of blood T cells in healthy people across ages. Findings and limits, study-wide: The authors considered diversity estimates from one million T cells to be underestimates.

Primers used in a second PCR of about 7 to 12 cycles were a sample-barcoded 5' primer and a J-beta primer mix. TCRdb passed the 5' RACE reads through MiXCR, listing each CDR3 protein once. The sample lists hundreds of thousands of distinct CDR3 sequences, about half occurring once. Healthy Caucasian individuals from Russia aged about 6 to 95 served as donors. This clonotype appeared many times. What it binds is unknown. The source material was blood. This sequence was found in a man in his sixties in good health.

The DNA for the CDR3 is TGTGCCAGCAGCCAAGATCCGACAGGGCGCTCCTACGAGCAGTACTTC. Translated, it gives CASSQDPTGRSYEQYF. This rearrangement joins TRBV4-2 to TRBJ2-7; 7 nucleotides line up with TRBD1. Looked up from germline, CDR1 is LGHNA and CDR2 is YNFKEQ. With V trimmed by 0 bases and J by 0 bases, 5 bases remained unmatched. The CDR3 has 16 amino acids.